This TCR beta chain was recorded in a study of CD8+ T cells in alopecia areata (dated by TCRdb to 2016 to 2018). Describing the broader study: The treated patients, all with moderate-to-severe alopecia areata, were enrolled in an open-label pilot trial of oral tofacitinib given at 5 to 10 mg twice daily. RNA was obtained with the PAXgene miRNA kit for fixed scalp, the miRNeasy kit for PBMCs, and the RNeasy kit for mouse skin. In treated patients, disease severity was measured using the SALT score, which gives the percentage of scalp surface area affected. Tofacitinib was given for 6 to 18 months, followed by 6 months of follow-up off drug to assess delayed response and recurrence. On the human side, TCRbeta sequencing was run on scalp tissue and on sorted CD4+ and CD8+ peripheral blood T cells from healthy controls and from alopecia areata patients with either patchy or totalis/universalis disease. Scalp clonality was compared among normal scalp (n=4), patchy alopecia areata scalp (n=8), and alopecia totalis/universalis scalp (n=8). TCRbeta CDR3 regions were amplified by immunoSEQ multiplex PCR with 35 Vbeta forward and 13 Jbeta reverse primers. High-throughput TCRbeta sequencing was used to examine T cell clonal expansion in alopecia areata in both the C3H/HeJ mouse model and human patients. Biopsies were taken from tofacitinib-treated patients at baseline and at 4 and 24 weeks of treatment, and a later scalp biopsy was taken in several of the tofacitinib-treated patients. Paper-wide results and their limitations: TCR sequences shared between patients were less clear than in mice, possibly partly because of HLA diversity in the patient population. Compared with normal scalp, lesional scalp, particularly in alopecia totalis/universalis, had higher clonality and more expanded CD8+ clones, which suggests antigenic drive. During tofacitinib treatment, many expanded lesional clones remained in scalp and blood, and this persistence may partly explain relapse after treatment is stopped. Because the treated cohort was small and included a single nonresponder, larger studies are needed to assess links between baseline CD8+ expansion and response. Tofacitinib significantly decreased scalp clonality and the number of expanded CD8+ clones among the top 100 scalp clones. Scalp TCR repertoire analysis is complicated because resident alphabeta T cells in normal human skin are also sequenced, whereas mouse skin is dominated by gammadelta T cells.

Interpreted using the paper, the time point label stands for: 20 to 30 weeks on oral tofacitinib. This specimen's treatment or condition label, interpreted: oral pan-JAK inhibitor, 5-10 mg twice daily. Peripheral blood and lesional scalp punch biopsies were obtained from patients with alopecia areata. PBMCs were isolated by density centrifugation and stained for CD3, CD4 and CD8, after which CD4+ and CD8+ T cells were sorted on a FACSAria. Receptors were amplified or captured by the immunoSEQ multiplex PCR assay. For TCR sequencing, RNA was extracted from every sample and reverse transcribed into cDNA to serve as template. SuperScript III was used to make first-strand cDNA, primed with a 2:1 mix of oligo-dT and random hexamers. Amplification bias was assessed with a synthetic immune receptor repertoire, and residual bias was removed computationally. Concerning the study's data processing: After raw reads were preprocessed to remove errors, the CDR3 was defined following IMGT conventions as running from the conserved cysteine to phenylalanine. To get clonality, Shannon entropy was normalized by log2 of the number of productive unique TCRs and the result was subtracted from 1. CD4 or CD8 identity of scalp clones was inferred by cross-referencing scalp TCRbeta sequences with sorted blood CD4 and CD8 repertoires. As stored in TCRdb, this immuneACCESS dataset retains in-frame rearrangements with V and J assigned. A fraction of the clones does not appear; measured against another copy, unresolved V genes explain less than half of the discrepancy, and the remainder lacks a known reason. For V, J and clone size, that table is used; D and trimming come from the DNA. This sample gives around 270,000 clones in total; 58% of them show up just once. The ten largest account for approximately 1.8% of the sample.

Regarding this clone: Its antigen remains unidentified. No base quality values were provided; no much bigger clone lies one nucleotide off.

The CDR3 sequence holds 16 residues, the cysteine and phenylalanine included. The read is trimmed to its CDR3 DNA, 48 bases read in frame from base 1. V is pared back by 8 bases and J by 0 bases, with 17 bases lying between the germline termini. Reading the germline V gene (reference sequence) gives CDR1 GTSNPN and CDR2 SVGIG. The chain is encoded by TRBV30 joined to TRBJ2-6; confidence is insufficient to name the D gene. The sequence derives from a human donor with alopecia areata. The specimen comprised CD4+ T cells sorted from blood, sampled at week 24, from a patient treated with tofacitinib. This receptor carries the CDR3 CAHPGPGHSGANVLTF. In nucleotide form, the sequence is TGTGCCCATCCGGGCCCAGGCCACTCTGGGGCCAACGTCCTGACTTTC. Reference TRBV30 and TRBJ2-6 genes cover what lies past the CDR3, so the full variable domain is SQTIHQWPATLVQPVGSPLSLECTVEGTSNPNLYWYRQAAGRGLQLLFYSVGIGQISSEVPQNLSASRPQDRQFILSSKKLLLSDSGFYLCAHPGPGHSGANVLTFGAGSRLTVL.